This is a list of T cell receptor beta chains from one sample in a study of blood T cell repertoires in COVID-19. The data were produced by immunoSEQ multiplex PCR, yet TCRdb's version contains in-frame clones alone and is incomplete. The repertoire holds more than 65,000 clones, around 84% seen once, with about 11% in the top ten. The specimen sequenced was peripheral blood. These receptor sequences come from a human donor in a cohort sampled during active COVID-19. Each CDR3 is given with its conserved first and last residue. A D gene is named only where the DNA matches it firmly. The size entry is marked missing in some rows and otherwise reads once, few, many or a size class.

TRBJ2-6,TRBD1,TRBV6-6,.,TGTGCCAGCAGTGGATCCGGGACAGGGTCTATCGGATCTGGGGCCAACGTCCTGACTTTC,CASSGSGTGSIGSGANVLTF
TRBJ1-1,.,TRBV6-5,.,TGTGCCAGCAGGTCCTTACAGGGAAACACTGAAGCTTTCTTT,CASRSLQGNTEAFF
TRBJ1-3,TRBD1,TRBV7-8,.,TGTGCCAGCAGCCCCCGGACACTCTTACAGGGGAGCTCTGGAAACACCATATATTTT,CASSPRTLLQGSSGNTIYF
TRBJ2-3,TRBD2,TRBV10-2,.,TGCGCCAGCAGAGCGGGATCCAACCGCGCAGATACGCAGTATTTT,CASRAGSNRADTQYF
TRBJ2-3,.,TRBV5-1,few,TGCGCCAGCAGCTTGGGACGGGGTTTTGGCACAGATACGCAGTATTTT,CASSLGRGFGTDTQYF
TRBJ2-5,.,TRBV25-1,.,TGTGCCAGCAGTGCGGGACAAGAGACCCAGTACTTC,CASSAGQETQYF
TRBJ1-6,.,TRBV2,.,TGTGCCAGCAGTGGGGGCAGGGCCCCCTATAATTCACCCCTCCACTTT,CASSGGRAPYNSPLHF
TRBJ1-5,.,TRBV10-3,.,TGTGCCATCGGCCAGGGCGGGGGCAATCAGCCCCAGCATTTT,CAIGQGGGNQPQHF
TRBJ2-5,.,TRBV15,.,TGTGCCACCGCGGCGGAGGAGACCCAGTACTTC,CATAAEETQYF
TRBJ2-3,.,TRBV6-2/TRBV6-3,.,TGTGCCAGCAGTTACTCGTTCGCGGTGTACAGGGAAGGAGATACGCAGTATTTT,CASSYSFAVYREGDTQYF
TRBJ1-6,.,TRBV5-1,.,TGCGCCAGCAGAGACGCCTCCGGGTTTAATTCACCCCTCCACTTT,CASRDASGFNSPLHF
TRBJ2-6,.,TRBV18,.,TGTGCCAGCTCATCAGTCTCTGGGGCCAACGTCCTGACTTTC,CASSSVSGANVLTF
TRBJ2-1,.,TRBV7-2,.,TGTGCCAGCAGCTCCATCCCCGGCCAGCGGTACAATGAGCAGTTCTTC,CASSSIPGQRYNEQFF
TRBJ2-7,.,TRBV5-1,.,TGCGCCAGCAGCTTCGACAGCTACGAGCAGTACTTC,CASSFDSYEQYF
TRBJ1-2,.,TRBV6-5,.,TGTGCCAGCAGTTACTCGAGCCGCCCCGGGAGCTACACCTTC,CASSYSSRPGSYTF
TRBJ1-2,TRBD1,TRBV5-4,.,TGTGCCAGCAGCTTGGACAGGGGGGCCACTAATGGCTACACCTTC,CASSLDRGATNGYTF
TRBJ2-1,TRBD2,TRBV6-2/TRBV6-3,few,TGTGCCAGCAGTCCCCCTAGCGGGAGGCCAGAGCAGTTCTTC,CASSPPSGRPEQFF
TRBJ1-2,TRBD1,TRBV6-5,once,TGTGCCAGCAGAATGGGACAGATCTATGGCTACACCTTC,CASRMGQIYGYTF
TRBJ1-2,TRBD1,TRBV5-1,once,TGCGCCAGCAGCTCCGGACAGGGAATGAAGACTAACTATGGCTACACCTTC,CASSSGQGMKTNYGYTF
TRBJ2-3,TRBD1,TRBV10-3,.,TGTGCCTCTAAGGACAGGGGCACAGATACGCAGTATTTT,CASKDRGTDTQYF
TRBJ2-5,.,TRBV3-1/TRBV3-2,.,TGTGCCAGCAGCCGCCGGGGGGACAACAAAGAGACCCAGTACTTC,CASSRRGDNKETQYF
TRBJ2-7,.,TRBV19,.,TGTGCCAGTAGTATAGGGAGCCATTCCTACGAGCAGTACTTC,CASSIGSHSYEQYF
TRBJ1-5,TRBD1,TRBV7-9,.,TGTGCCAGCAGCTCCCGACAGGGGGATCAGCCCCAGCATTTT,CASSSRQGDQPQHF
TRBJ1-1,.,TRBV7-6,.,TGTGCCAGCAGCTTAGCGTGGCAGGGTTGGACTGAAGCTTTCTTT,CASSLAWQGWTEAFF
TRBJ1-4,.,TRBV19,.,TGTGCCAGTAGTATTGGGAGCGGGGCTGAAAAACTGTTTTTT,CASSIGSGAEKLFF
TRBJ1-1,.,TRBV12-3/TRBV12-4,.,TGTGCCAGCAGTTTAGGACAAAGCACTGAAGCTTTCTTT,CASSLGQSTEAFF
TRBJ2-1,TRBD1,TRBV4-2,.,TGTGCCAGCAGCCAAGGTCCTCAGGGGGCGAGGAGTGAGCAGTTCTTC,CASSQGPQGARSEQFF
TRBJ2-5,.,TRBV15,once,TGTGCCACCAGCCGACGGGGGTCACTGTCCCAGTACTTC,CATSRRGSLSQYF
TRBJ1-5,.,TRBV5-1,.,TGCGCCAGCAGCTTGGGAGACAGTAGCAATCAGCCCCAGCATTTT,CASSLGDSSNQPQHF
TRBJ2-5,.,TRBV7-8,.,TGTGCCAGCAGCTTAGTGACAGACCAAGAGACCCAGTACTTC,CASSLVTDQETQYF
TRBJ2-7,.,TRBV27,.,TGTGCCAGCAGTTCAGGGAACGAGCAGTACTTC,CASSSGNEQYF
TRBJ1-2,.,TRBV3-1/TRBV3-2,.,TGTGCCAGCAGCCCGCAGATACAGGCTAACTATGGCTACACCTTC,CASSPQIQANYGYTF
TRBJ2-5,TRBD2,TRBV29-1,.,TGCAGCGTTTCCGGGACTAGCGGAAAAGAGACCCAGTACTTC,CSVSGTSGKETQYF
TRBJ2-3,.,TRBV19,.,TGTGCCAGTAGTATTCGGTCCAGGCAAGATACGCAGTATTTT,CASSIRSRQDTQYF
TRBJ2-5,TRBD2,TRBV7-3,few,TGTGCCAGCAGTCCCACTAGCGGGAGTTTCGAGACCCAGTACTTC,CASSPTSGSFETQYF
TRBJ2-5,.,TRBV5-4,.,TGTGCCACTATGAGGGCCCCCACGGAGACCCAGTACTTC,CATMRAPTETQYF
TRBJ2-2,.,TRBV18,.,TGTGCCAGCTCTCTACCGGGAAGAAACACCGGGGAGCTGTTTTTT,CASSLPGRNTGELFF
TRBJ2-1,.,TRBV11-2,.,TGTGCCAGCAGCCTAGGAGGGTCCAAAGTCCATGAGCAGTTCTTC,CASSLGGSKVHEQFF
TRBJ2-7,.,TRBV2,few,TGTGCCAGCAGTGATTCAGGATTCAACTCCTACGAGCAGTACTTC,CASSDSGFNSYEQYF
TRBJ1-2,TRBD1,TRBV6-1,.,TGTGCCAGCAGTGAGCCGGGACAGGACTATGGCTACACCTTC,CASSEPGQDYGYTF
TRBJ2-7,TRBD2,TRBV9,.,TGTGCCAGCAGCGTAGTGGGACTAGCGGGAGTAGGCGAGCAGTACTTC,CASSVVGLAGVGEQYF
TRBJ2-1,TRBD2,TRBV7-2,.,TGTGCCAGCAGCTTAAGCGGGACTTACAATGAGCAGTTCTTC,CASSLSGTYNEQFF
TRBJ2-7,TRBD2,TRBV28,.,TGTGCCAGCAGATTACCCTCCCGGGGGGACTACGAGCAGTACTTC,CASRLPSRGDYEQYF
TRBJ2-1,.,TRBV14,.,TGTGCCAGCAGCCCGGGAAGTCCGAGCTACAATGAGCAGTTCTTC,CASSPGSPSYNEQFF
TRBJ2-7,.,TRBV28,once,TGTGCCAGCAGTTACCTGACAGGTTCCTACGAGCAGTACTTC,CASSYLTGSYEQYF
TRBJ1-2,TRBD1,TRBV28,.,TGTGCCAGCAGCACAGGGGTAGCTAACTATGGCTACACCTTC,CASSTGVANYGYTF